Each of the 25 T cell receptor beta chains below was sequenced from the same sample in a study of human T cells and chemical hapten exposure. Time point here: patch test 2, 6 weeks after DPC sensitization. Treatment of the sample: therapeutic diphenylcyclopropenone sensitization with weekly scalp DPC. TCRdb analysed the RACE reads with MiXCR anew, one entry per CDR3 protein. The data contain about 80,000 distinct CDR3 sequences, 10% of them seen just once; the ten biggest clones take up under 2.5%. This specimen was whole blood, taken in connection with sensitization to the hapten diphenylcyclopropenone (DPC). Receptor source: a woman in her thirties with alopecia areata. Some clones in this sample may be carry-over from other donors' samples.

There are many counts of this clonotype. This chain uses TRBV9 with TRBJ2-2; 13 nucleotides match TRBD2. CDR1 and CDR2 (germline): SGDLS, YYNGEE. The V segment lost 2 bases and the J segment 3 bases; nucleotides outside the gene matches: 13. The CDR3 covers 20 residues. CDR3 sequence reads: CASSVDLRTSGGRDTGELFF. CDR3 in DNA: TGTGCCAGCAGCGTCGACCTTAGGACTAGCGGGGGCCGGGACACCGGGGAGCTGTTTTTT.

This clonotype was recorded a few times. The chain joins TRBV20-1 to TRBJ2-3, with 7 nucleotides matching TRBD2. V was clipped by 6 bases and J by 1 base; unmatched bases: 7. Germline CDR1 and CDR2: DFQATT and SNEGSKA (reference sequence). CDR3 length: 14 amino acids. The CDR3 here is CSAPWAGGTDTQYF. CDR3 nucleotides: TGCAGTGCCCCTTGGGCGGGAGGCACAGATACGCAGTATTTT.

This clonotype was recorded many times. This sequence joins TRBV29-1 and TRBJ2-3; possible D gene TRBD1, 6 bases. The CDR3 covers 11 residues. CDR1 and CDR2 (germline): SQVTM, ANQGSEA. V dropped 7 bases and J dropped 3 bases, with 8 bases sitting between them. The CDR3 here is CSGTGTDTQYF. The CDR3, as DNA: TGCAGCGGTACAGGGACAGATACGCAGTATTTT.

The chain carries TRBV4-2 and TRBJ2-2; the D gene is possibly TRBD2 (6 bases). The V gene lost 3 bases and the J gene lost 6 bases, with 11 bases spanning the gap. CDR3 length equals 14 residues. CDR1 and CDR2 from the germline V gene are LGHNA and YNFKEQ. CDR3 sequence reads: CASSQVRESGELFF. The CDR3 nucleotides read TGTGCCAGCAGCCAGGTGCGGGAATCCGGGGAGCTGTTTTTT.

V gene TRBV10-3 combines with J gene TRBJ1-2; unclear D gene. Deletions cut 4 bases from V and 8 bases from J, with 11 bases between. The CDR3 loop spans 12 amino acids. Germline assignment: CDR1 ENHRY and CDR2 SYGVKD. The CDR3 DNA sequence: TGTGCCATCAGTGGAGACTCGGCCGGCTACACCTTC. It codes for CAISGDSAGYTF.

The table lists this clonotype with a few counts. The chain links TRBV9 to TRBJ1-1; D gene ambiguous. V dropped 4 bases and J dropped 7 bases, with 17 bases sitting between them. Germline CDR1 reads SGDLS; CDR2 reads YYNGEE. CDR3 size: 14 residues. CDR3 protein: CASSPKTPPYEAFF. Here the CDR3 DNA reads TGTGCCAGCAGCCCAAAGACACCTCCGTATGAAGCTTTCTTT.

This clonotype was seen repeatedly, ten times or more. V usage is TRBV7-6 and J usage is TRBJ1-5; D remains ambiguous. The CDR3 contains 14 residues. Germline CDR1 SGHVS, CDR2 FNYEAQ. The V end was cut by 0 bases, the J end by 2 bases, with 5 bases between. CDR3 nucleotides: TGTGCCAGCAGCTTAGCTTTGGGCAATCAGCCCCAGCATTTT. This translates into CASSLALGNQPQHF.

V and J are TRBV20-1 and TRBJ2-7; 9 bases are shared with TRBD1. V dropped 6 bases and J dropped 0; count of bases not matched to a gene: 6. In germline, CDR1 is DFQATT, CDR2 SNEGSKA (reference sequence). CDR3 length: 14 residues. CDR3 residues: CSAVDRGYSYEQYF. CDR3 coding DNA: TGCAGTGCAGTCGACAGGGGGTACTCCTACGAGCAGTACTTC.

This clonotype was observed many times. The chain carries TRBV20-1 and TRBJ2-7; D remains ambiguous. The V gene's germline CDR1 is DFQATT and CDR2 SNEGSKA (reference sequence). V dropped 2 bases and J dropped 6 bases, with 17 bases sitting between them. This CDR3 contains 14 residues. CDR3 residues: CSARSGVINGEQYF. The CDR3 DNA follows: TGCAGTGCTAGATCTGGGGTAATCAACGGCGAGCAGTACTTC.

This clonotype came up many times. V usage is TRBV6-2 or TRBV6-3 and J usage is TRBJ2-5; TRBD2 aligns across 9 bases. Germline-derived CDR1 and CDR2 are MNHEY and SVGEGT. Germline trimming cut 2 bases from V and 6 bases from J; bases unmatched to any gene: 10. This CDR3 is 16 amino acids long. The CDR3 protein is CASSYVGAGGPKTQYF. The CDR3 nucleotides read TGTGCCAGCAGTTACGTCGGTGCGGGGGGGCCGAAGACCCAGTACTTC.

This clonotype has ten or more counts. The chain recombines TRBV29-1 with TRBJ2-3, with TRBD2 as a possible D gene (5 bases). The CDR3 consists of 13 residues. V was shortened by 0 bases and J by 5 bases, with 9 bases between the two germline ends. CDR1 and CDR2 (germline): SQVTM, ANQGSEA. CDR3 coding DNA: TGCAGCGTTGAAGATCTTCGGGGAGATACGCAGTATTTT. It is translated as CSVEDLRGDTQYF.

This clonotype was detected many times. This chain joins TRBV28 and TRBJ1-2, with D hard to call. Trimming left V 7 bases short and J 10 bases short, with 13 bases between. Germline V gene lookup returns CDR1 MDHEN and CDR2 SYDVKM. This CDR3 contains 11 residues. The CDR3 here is CASTSYLDYTF. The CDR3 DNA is TGTGCCAGCACCTCCTATTTGGACTACACCTTC.

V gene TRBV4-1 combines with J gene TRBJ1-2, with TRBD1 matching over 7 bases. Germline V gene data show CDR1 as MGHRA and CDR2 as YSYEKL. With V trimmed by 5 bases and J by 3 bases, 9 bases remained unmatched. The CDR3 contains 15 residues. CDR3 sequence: CASSTRDRVDYGYTF. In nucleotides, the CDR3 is TGCGCCAGCAGCACACGGGACAGAGTGGACTATGGCTACACCTTC.

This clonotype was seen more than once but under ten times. CDR3 amino acids: CSGAPGNTEAFF. The CDR3, as DNA: TGCAGCGGGGCCCCTGGGAACACTGAAGCTTTCTTT. The chain has TRBV29-1 and TRBJ1-1; D not resolved. Deletions cut 7 bases from V and 1 base from J, with 10 bases between. Per the germline V gene, CDR1 is SQVTM and CDR2 is ANQGSEA. The CDR3 runs to 12 residues.

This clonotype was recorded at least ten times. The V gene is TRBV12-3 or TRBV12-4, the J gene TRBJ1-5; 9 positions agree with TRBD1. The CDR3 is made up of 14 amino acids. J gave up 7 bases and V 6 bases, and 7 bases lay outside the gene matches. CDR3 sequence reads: CASSTQGAVQPQHF. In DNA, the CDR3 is TGTGCCAGCAGCACACAGGGGGCCGTGCAGCCCCAGCATTTT.

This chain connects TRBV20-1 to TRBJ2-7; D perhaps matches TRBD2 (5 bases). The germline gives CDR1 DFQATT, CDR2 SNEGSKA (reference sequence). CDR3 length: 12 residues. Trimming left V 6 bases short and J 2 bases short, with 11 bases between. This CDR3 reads CSARGGPYEQYF. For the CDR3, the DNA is TGCAGTGCACGTGGAGGCCCCTACGAGCAGTACTTC.

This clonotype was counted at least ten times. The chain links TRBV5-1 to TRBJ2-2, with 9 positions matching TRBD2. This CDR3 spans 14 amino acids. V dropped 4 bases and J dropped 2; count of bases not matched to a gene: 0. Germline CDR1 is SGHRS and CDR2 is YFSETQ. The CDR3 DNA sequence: TGCGCCAGCAGCCTAGCGGGAAACACCGGGGAGCTGTTTTTT. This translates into CASSLAGNTGELFF.

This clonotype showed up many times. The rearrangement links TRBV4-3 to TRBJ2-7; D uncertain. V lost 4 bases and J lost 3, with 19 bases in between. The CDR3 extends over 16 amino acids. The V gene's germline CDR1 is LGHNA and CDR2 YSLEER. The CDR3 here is CASSRATGDLYYEQYF. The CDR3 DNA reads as TGCGCCAGCAGCCGCGCGACTGGAGATCTCTACTACGAGCAGTACTTC.

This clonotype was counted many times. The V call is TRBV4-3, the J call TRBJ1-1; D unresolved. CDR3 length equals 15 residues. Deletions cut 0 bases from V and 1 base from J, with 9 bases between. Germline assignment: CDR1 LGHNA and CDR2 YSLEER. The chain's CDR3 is CASSQDQRRNTEAFF. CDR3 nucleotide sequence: TGCGCCAGCAGCCAAGATCAACGGAGGAACACTGAAGCTTTCTTT.

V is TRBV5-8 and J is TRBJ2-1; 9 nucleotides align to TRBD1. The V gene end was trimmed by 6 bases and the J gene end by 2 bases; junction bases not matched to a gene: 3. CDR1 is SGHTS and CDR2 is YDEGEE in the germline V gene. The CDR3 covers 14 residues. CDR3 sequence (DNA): TGTGCCAGCAACAGGGGGCACCCCTACAATGAGCAGTTCTTC. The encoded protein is CASNRGHPYNEQFF.

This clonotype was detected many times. The CDR3 reads CATSAETGSETQYF. The CDR3 coding sequence is TGTGCCACCAGCGCTGAGACAGGGTCGGAGACCCAGTACTTC. The chain carries TRBV24-1 and TRBJ2-5, with 7 bases lining up with TRBD1. Trimming at V came to 7 bases and at J to 5 bases, leaving 9 bases not matched to a gene. The CDR3 loop spans 14 amino acids. Germline V gene sequence: CDR1 KGHDR, CDR2 SFDVKD.

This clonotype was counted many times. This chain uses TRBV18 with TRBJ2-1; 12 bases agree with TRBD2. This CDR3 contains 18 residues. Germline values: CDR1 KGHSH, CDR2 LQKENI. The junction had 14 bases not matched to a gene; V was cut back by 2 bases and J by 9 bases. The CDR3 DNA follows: TGTGCCAGCTCACCAGGTCCGCTCGGACTAGCGGGGACCTTTGAGCAGTTCTTC. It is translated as CASSPGPLGLAGTFEQFF.

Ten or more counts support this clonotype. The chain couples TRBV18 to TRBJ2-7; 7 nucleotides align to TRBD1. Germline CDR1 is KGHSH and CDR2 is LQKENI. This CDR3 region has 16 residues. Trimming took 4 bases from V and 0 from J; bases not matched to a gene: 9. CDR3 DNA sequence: TGTGCCAGCTCACTAGAAGCCCGGGACAGCTCCTACGAGCAGTACTTC. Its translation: CASSLEARDSSYEQYF.

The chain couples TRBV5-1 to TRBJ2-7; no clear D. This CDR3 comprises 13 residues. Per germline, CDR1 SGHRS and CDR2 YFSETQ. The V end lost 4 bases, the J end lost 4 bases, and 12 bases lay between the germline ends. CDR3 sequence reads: CASSRPDQYEQYF. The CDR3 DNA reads TGCGCCAGCAGCCGCCCGGACCAGTACGAGCAGTACTTC.

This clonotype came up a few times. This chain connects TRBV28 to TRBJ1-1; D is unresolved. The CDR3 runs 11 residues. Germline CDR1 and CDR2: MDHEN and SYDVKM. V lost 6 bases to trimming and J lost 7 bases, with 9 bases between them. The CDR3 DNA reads TGTGCCAGCAGAACCCACCGTGAAGCTTTCTTT. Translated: CASRTHREAFF.